Listed below are T cell receptor beta chains from one sample, sequenced in a study of CD8+ T cells in alopecia areata. Libraries were prepared by immunoSEQ multiplex PCR; TCRdb keeps only in-frame clonotypes and omits some of them. The data contain some 150,000 clones, approximately 86% of them seen just once; the ten biggest clones take up roughly an eighth. Material: CD8+ T cells sorted from blood, obtained at week 4, from a patient treated with tofacitinib. Receptor source: a human donor with alopecia areata. CDR3s include the opening cysteine and the closing phenylalanine or tryptophan. D genes are given only for firm matches. Expanded clones are given a class, and other clones once, few, many or no size at all.

-	-	TRBJ2-3	TRBV27	TGTGCCAGCAGTTTCCGGGACTTTTCCAGCACAGATACGCAGTATTTT	CASSFRDFSSTDTQYF
-	-	TRBJ2-5	TRBV29-1	TGCAGCGTTGTCGGAGGTTGGGAGACCCAGTACTTC	CSVVGGWETQYF
TRBD1	-	TRBJ2-7	TRBV5-6	TGTGCCAGCAGCCAGTCGGGGACAGAAACCTACGAGCAGTACTTC	CASSQSGTETYEQYF
-	-	TRBJ1-2	TRBV29-1	TGCAGCGTTGAAGCCCGGGGAGGGTCGACATTC	CSVEARGGSTF
-	-	TRBJ2-3	TRBV9	TGTGCCAGCAGCGTAGGAAAAGATACGCAGTATTTT	CASSVGKDTQYF
TRBD1	-	TRBJ2-5	TRBV6-5	TGTGCCAGCAGCAATCCGACAGGGGGCGGGGAGACCCAGTACTTC	CASSNPTGGGETQYF
-	-	TRBJ1-1	TRBV30	TGTGCCTGGAGGGTACCAAGTTACAGGGTACTTGATCAGGCTTTCTTT	CAWRVPSYRVLDQAFF
-	once	TRBJ2-5	TRBV7-8	TGTGCCAGCACGAATGACAGACAAGAGACCCAGTACTTC	CASTNDRQETQYF
-	few	TRBJ2-1	TRBV11-3	TGTGCCAGCAGCTTAGGCCAGGGCTGGGAGCAGTTCTTC	CASSLGQGWEQFF
TRBD2	-	TRBJ2-3	TRBV2	TGTGCCAGCAGTGAAGCGACTAGCCGGTCTACAGATACGCAGTATTTT	CASSEATSRSTDTQYF
TRBD1	once	TRBJ2-3	TRBV6-1	TGTGCCAGCAGTGGAGAGTTATTACACAGGGGTAGATTAGATACGCAGTATTTT	CASSGELLHRGRLDTQYF
-	-	TRBJ1-3	TRBV30	TGTGCCTGGAGTCTGGGATTATCGGGAAACACCATATATTTT	CAWSLGLSGNTIYF
-	-	TRBJ2-3	TRBV29-1	TGCAGCGTTGTAACGGAAGGGGCCAGACAGGAACATAGGCGAGATACGCAGTATTTT	CSVVTEGARQEHRRDTQYF
-	-	TRBJ2-1	TRBV29-1	TGCAGCGTTGAGAGCCCTAAGGTGACCAATGAGCAGTTCTTC	CSVESPKVTNEQFF
-	-	TRBJ2-7	TRBV25-1	TGTGCCAGCAGTGAAGGTTTGGGGGGTAACGAGCAGTACTTC	CASSEGLGGNEQYF
TRBD1	-	TRBJ2-3	TRBV11-2	TGTGCCAGCAGCTTAGGAGATTGGGACAGCCCAGATACGCAGTATTTT	CASSLGDWDSPDTQYF
TRBD1	-	TRBJ2-7	TRBV29-1	TGCAGCGTTGAAGTGCCAGGGGGCGCGTACGAGCAGTACTTC	CSVEVPGGAYEQYF
-	-	TRBJ2-2	TRBV29-1	TGCAGCGTAAACGGGGGCAAAAACACCGGGGAGCTGTTTTTT	CSVNGGKNTGELFF
-	once	TRBJ1-2	TRBV25-1	TGTGCCAGCAGTGAATTCAAGGCCTACTATGGCTACACCTTC	CASSEFKAYYGYTF
-	-	TRBJ2-6	TRBV29-1	TGCAGCGTTTACAGAACCAAACCTTCTGGGGCCAACGTCCTGACTTTC	CSVYRTKPSGANVLTF
TRBD1	-	TRBJ2-1	TRBV6-5	TGTGCCAGCAGTTATCCGGGACAGGGATACAATGAGCAGTTCTTC	CASSYPGQGYNEQFF
TRBD2	-	TRBJ2-7	TRBV4-1	TGCGCCAGCAGCCAAGGACTAGCGGGAGTTCAGGACGAGCAGTACTTC	CASSQGLAGVQDEQYF
-	-	TRBJ2-5	TRBV9	TGTGCCAGCAGCGCCGATTTGTGGGGGAACCAAGAGACCCAGTACTTC	CASSADLWGNQETQYF
-	-	TRBJ2-4	TRBV29-1	TGCAGCGTGACCCGGGACAACCGAAACATTCAGTACTTC	CSVTRDNRNIQYF
-	-	TRBJ1-2	TRBV4-1	TGCGCCAGCAGCCAAGTTGGTAGTAACTATGGCTACACCTTC	CASSQVGSNYGYTF
TRBD1	-	TRBJ2-7	TRBV28	TGTGCCAGCAGCTCCCGGACAGGCTCCTACGAGCAGTACTTC	CASSSRTGSYEQYF
TRBD2	few	TRBJ2-1	TRBV29-1	TGCAGCGTTGGAACTAGCGGAGTCAATGAGCAGTTCTTC	CSVGTSGVNEQFF
TRBD1	-	TRBJ2-3	TRBV10-2	TGCGCCAGCAGTGAGGGGGGACAGGGGAGGACAGATACGCAGTATTTT	CASSEGGQGRTDTQYF
-	-	TRBJ2-7	TRBV7-2	TGTGCCAGCAGCTTATACTCCACAAGTTCATCCTACGAGCAGTACTTC	CASSLYSTSSSYEQYF
-	-	TRBJ1-2	TRBV7-9	TGTGCCAGCAGCCCCCCCGCCGATCACTACACCTTC	CASSPPADHYTF
TRBD2	-	TRBJ2-2	TRBV13	TGTGCCAGCAGCGGTGGGACTAGCGGATACACCGGGGAGCTGTTTTTT	CASSGGTSGYTGELFF
-	-	TRBJ2-7	TRBV10-3	TGTGCCATCAGTGTTACCCGGGGCCACCCGCCGTACGAGCAGTACTTC	CAISVTRGHPPYEQYF
TRBD2	few	TRBJ2-7	TRBV5-1	TGCGCCAGCAGCTTGACTAGCGGTTACGAGCAGTACTTC	CASSLTSGYEQYF
-	-	TRBJ2-4	TRBV4-1	TGCGCCAGCAGCCAAGAGGAGGACCAAAACATTCAGTACTTC	CASSQEEDQNIQYF
TRBD1	-	TRBJ1-1	TRBV29-1	TGCAGCGTCCCAGGGGGTGCGCGTGGAGCTTTCTTT	CSVPGGARGAFF
-	-	TRBJ2-3	TRBV9	TGTGCCAGCAGCGTCGAGGGAACTAGCACAGATACGCAGTATTTT	CASSVEGTSTDTQYF
-	-	TRBJ2-3	TRBV9	TGTGCCAGCAGTTTCGCTGGGGGCACAGATACGCAGTATTTT	CASSFAGGTDTQYF
-	few	TRBJ2-2	TRBV7-9	TGTGCCAGCAGCCCCCTGACCGGGGAGCTGTTTTTT	CASSPLTGELFF
TRBD2	-	TRBJ2-5	TRBV30	TGTGCCTGGAAAGAACGGACTAGTTGGGAGACCCAGTACTTC	CAWKERTSWETQYF
-	-	TRBJ1-1	TRBV5-6	TGTGCCAGCAGCTTGAGCCAGAGAGGGGGAGAGACTGAAGCTTTCTTT	CASSLSQRGGETEAFF
TRBD2	few	TRBJ2-1	TRBV19	TGTGCCAGTAGTATCCTAGCGGGAAAGAATGAGCAGTTCTTC	CASSILAGKNEQFF
-	once	TRBJ2-3	TRBV30	TGTGCCTGCGAGGTTGCGGGGAAGACAGATACGCAGTATTTT	CACEVAGKTDTQYF
TRBD1	once	TRBJ1-2	TRBV29-1	TGCAGCGTTGAAGATCGAATCGACAGGGGGTACACCTTC	CSVEDRIDRGYTF
-	-	TRBJ2-1	TRBV6-5	TGTGCCAGCAGTTTTCCCGGGGACTACAATGAGCAGTTCTTC	CASSFPGDYNEQFF
TRBD2	-	TRBJ2-1	TRBV14	TGTGCCAGCAGCCACTTCGGCGGGGGTGAAATCCGCAATGAGCAGTTCTTC	CASSHFGGGEIRNEQFF
-	-	TRBJ1-2	TRBV5-6	TGTGCCAGCAGCTTTGAAGGACCAGACTATGGCTACACCTTC	CASSFEGPDYGYTF
-	-	TRBJ2-7	TRBV30	TGTGCCTGGAGAGAGCGGGCGGGCTACGAGCAGTACTTC	CAWRERAGYEQYF
TRBD2	once	TRBJ2-1	TRBV13	TGTGCCAGCAGCTCGGAGGCCGGGAGGTCCTACAATGAGCAGTTCTTC	CASSSEAGRSYNEQFF
-	-	TRBJ2-5	TRBV7-9	TGTGCCAGCAGCTTTATCTCGGAGACCCAGTACTTC	CASSFISETQYF
TRBD1	-	TRBJ2-1	TRBV7-8	TGTGCCAGCAGCCGCAGGGGGCGCGGGTCCTACAATGAGCAGTTCTTC	CASSRRGRGSYNEQFF
-	-	TRBJ2-1	TRBV27	TGTGCCAGCACCGGCGGGGCGGCCTACAATGAGCAGTTCTTC	CASTGGAAYNEQFF
-	-	TRBJ1-5	TRBV27	TGTGCCAGCAGTTTATTCAGGGACGATCAGCCCCAGCATTTT	CASSLFRDDQPQHF
-	few	TRBJ2-3	TRBV29-1	TGCAGCGCAAGGGAGGATACGCAGTATTTT	CSAREDTQYF
TRBD1	-	TRBJ1-2	TRBV7-9	TGTGCCACCCCATGGGGGACAGCGGACAGACCTAATGGCTACACCTTC	CATPWGTADRPNGYTF
-	once	TRBJ1-2	TRBV5-4	TGTGCCAGCAGCTTGGTGGGGGCCCCTAACTATGGCTACACCTTC	CASSLVGAPNYGYTF
-	-	TRBJ2-1	TRBV10-2	TGCGCCAGCAGTGTGCGGGGAAGCTCCTACAATGAGCAGTTCTTC	CASSVRGSSYNEQFF
-	few	TRBJ2-1	TRBV19	TGTGCCAGTAGAGGGAATAAAGGATCATACTACAATGAGCAGTTCTTC	CASRGNKGSYYNEQFF
-	-	TRBJ2-1	TRBV4-1	TGCGCCAGCAGCCAAGAGTTGAACGTTTATGAGCAGTTCTTC	CASSQELNVYEQFF
TRBD1	-	TRBJ2-7	TRBV7-9	TGTGCCAGCAGCTCCACTATAGACAGGGGGTACGAGCAGTACTTC	CASSSTIDRGYEQYF